The 9 T cell receptor beta chains given below trace back to one sample, sequenced in a study of blood T cell repertoires in COVID-19. The data were produced by immunoSEQ multiplex PCR, yet TCRdb's version contains in-frame clones alone and is incomplete. This sample carries 120,000 or so clones, 80% of them seen once, and the ten largest clones take about 2%. The sample was peripheral blood. These receptors all stem from a man between 65 and 79 years old with acute or convalescent COVID-19.

On this clone: The junction does not match germline at one end; this may be a read error. J is TRBJ1-2 and V is TRBV5-1; D possibly corresponds to TRBD1 (6 bases). Germline assignment: CDR1 SGHRS and CDR2 YFSETQ. The CDR3 runs to 17 residues. CDR3 coding DNA: TGCGCCAGCAGCTTGTATGGGGCAGGGGAACTTAACGATGGCTACACCTTC. Its translation is CASSLYGAGELNDGYTF. The entire variable domain, with the rest obtained from reference TRBV5-1 and TRBJ1-2, is as follows: KAGVTQTPRYLIKTRGQQVTLSCSPISGHRSVSWYQQTPGQGLQFLFEYFSETQRNKGNFPGRFSGRQFSNSRSEMNVSTLELGDSALYLCASSLYGAGELNDGYTFGSGTRLTVV.

The gene calls are TRBV10-2 and TRBJ2-3; unclear D gene. Germline CDR1 is WSHSY and CDR2 is SAAADI. Deletions cut 4 bases from V and 4 bases from J, with 6 bases between. This CDR3 region has 12 residues. As DNA, the CDR3 is TGCGCCAGCAGTGTGACTGCAGATACGCAGTATTTT. It encodes CASSVTADTQYF.

The chain combines TRBV7-6 with TRBJ1-6; tentatively, D is TRBD1 (5 bases). The V gene lost 3 bases and the J gene lost 4 bases, with 7 bases spanning the gap. The CDR3 runs 14 residues. Germline V gene data show CDR1 as SGHVS and CDR2 as FNYEAQ. The DNA for the CDR3 is TGTGCCAGCAGCTTCGCAGGGTATAATTCACCCCTCCACTTT. This translates into CASSFAGYNSPLHF.

The chain combines TRBV24-1 with TRBJ1-3, with 7 bases that match TRBD1. Germline V lookup: CDR1 KGHDR, CDR2 SFDVKD. With 2 bases clipped from V and 1 base from J, the junction kept 7 bases outside the gene matches. The CDR3 runs 17 residues. CDR3: CATSDSGQGVSGNTIYF. DNA for the CDR3: TGTGCCACCAGTGATTCGGGGCAGGGGGTTTCTGGAAACACCATATATTTT.

This clone was picked up one time. The rearrangement links TRBV9 to TRBJ2-1, with D maybe TRBD2 (6 bases). CDR3 length: 14 residues. Trimming stripped 1 base from V and 9 bases from J, with 14 bases between. The germline CDR1 and CDR2 sequences are SGDLS and YYNGEE. The DNA of the CDR3 is TGTGCCAGCAGCGTAATCCTCGGGGGTGGTGAGCAGTTCTTC. Translated, it gives CASSVILGGGEQFF. The entire variable domain, with the rest obtained from reference TRBV9 and TRBJ2-1, is as follows: DSGVTQTPKHLITATGQRVTLRCSPRSGDLSVYWYQQSLDQGLQFLIQYYNGEERAKGNILERFSAQQFPDLHSELNLSSLELGDSALYFCASSVILGGGEQFFGPGTRLTVL.

This chain joins TRBV28 and TRBJ1-1; TRBD1 matches at 9 bases. J lost 0 bases, V lost 2 bases, and 1 base had no gene match. The CDR3 sequence is 15 residues long. Germline lookup yields CDR1 MDHEN and CDR2 SYDVKM. The chain's CDR3 is CASSLRQGVNTEAFF. The CDR3 coding sequence is TGTGCCAGCAGTTTAAGACAGGGGGTGAACACTGAAGCTTTCTTT.

This clone was found once. This chain connects TRBV5-4 to TRBJ1-6, with 9 positions matching TRBD1. The V gene end was trimmed by 5 bases and the J gene end by 8 bases; junction bases not matched to a gene: 5. CDR3 size: 14 residues. Germline V gene lookup returns CDR1 SGHNT and CDR2 YYREEE (reference sequence). This CDR3 reads CASRETGGHSPLHF. As DNA, the CDR3 is TGTGCCAGCAGGGAGACAGGGGGGCATTCACCCCTCCACTTT.

This chain uses TRBV27 with TRBJ1-6; D unclear. CDR1 is MNHEY, CDR2 SMNVEV, per germline (reference sequence). The V and J ends lost 4 bases and 7 bases respectively, with 11 bases between them. The CDR3 is made up of 14 amino acids. CDR3 DNA sequence: TGTGCCAGCAGTTCACGGGTTACAAATTCACCCCTCCACTTT. Translating gives CASSSRVTNSPLHF.

This sequence joins TRBV7-8 and TRBJ2-1; D is possibly TRBD1 (6 bases). V lost 2 bases and J lost 3, with 20 bases in between. Germline CDR1 reads SGHVS; CDR2 reads FQNEAQ. The length of the CDR3 is 18 residues. CDR3 loop: CASSLLTPFRDIYNEQFF. The CDR3 DNA is TGTGCCAGCAGCTTACTGACCCCCTTCCGGGACATCTACAATGAGCAGTTCTTC.